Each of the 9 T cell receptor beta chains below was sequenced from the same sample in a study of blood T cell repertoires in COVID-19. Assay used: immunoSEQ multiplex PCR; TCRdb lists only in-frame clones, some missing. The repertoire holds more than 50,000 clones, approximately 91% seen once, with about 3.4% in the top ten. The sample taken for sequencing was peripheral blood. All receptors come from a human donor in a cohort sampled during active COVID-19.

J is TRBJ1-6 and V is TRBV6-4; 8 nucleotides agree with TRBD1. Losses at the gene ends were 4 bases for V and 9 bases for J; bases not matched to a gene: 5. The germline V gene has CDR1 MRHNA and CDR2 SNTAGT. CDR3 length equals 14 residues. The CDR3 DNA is TGTGCCAGCAGTGTAGGGACAGGTGGTTCACCCCTCCACTTT. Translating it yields CASSVGTGGSPLHF.

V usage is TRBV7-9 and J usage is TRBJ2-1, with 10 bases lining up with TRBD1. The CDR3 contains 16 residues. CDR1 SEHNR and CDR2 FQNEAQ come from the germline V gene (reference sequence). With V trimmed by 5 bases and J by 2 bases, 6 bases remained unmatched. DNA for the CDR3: TGTGCCAGCAGCCCGAAGACAGGGGGCGCCTACAATGAGCAGTTCTTC. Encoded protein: CASSPKTGGAYNEQFF.

The CDR3: CASSYAQGPLSYEQYF. In DNA form, the CDR3 reads TGTGCCAGCAGTTACGCCCAGGGGCCCCTATCCTACGAGCAGTACTTC. V and J are TRBV6-2 or TRBV6-3 and TRBJ2-7; the D gene is possibly TRBD1 (6 bases). The germline V gene encodes CDR1 MNHEY and CDR2 SVGEGT. This CDR3 comprises 16 residues. The V gene lost 2 bases and the J gene lost 1 base, with 15 bases spanning the gap.

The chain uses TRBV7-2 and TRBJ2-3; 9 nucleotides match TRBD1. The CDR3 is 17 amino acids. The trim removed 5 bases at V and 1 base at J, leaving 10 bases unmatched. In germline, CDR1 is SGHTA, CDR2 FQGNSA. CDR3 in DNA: TGTGCCAGCAGCGGCCGTCCACAGGGGGCGGGCACAGATACGCAGTATTTT. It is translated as CASSGRPQGAGTDTQYF. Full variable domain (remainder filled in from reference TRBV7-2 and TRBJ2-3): GAGVSQSPSNKVTEKGKDVELRCDPISGHTALYWYRQSLGQGLEFLIYFQGNSAPDKSGLPSDRFSAERTGGSVSTLTIQRTQQEDSAVYLCASSGRPQGAGTDTQYFGPGTRLTVL.

The CDR3 DNA follows: TGTGCCAGCAGCTTATTAAGTCTAGCGGGGGGCGGTGATACGCAGTATTTT. Translating gives CASSLLSLAGGGDTQYF. The chain carries TRBV7-9 and TRBJ2-3; 11 bases match TRBD2. The CDR3 is 17 residues long. Germline values: CDR1 SEHNR, CDR2 FQNEAQ (reference sequence). With 2 bases clipped from V and 6 bases from J, the junction kept 10 bases outside the gene matches.

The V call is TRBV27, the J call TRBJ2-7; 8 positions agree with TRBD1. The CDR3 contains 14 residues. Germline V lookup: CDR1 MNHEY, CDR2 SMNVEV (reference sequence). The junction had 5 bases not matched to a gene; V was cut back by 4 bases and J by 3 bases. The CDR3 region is CASSSRGPRYEQYF. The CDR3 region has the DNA TGTGCCAGCAGTTCCAGGGGGCCTCGCTACGAGCAGTACTTC.

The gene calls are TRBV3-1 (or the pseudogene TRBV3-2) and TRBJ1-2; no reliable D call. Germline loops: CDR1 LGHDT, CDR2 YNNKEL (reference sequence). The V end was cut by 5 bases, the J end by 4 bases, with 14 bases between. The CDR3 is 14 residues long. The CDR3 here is CASSSEGGFYGYTF. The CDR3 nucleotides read TGTGCCAGCAGCTCCGAGGGCGGCTTCTATGGCTACACCTTC.

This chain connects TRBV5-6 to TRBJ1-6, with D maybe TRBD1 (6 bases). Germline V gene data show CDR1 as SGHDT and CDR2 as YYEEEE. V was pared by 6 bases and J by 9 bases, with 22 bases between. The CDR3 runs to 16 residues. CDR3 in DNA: TGTGCCAGCAACTTATATTCGGGGGGGCTTGGTTCACCCCTCCACTTT. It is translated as CASNLYSGGLGSPLHF.

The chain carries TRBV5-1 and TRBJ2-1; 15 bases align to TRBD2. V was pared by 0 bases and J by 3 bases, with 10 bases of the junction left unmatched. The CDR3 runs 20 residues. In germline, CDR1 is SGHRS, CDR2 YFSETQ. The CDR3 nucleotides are TGCGCCAGCAGCTTGGCCAACTTGGGACTAGCGGGAGGAAACTACAATGAGCAGTTCTTC. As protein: CASSLANLGLAGGNYNEQFF.